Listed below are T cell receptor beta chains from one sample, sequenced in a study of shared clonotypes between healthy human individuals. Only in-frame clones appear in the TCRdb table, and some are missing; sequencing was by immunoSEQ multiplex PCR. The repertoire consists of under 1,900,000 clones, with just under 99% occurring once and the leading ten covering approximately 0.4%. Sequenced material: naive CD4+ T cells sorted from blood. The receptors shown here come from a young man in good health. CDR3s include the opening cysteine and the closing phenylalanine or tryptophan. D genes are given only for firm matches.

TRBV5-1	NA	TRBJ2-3	CASSSGADTQYF
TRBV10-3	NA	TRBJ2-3	CATKEALGTDTQYF
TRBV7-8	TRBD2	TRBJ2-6	CASSRGGGQPFSGANVLTF
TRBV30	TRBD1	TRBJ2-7	CAWSVTGAGGYF
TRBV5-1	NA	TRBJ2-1	CASREQNLIGDNEQFF
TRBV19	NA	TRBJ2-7	CASSIRGLGIEQYF
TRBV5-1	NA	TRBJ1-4	CASSFSSRTAGEKLFF
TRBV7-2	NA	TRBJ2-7	CASSTGTYRGEQYF
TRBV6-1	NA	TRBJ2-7	CASSEVGAGQPYEQYF
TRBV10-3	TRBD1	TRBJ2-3	CAISTGGTDTQYF
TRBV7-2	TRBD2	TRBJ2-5	CASSPGGTQETQYF
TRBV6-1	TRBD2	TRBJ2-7	CATPSGRANEQYF
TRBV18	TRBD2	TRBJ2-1	CASSPWGTSGVYEQFF
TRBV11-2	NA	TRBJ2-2	CASSLGPGELFF
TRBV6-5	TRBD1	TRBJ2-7	CASSPEDRAYEQYF
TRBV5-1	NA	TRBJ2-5	CASRGAGASGETQYF
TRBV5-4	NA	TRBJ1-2	CASSLMGVGGYTF
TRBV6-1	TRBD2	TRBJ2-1	CASSTGTTISGEQFF
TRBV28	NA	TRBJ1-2	CASSQWDSRYGYTF
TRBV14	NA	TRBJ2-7	CASSQGLHYVEQYF
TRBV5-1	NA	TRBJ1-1	CASSLGGGRYKNTEAFF
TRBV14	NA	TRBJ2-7	CASSQDWLVDEQYF
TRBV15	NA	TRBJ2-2	CATSRDLLGGELFF
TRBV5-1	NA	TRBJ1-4	CASSLEGFNEKLFF
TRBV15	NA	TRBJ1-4	CASGWGLGEKLFF
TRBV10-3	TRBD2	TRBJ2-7	CAIGRSGTSSYEQYF
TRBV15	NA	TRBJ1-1	CATSSHEGGNTEAFF
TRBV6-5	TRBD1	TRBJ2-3	CASSFSRGRDTQYF
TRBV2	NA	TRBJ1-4	CASLVDGANEKLFF
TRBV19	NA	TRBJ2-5	CASSSRGGGSRWETQYF
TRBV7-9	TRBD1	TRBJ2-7	CASSPGQAHYEQYF
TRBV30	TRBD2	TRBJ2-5	CAWSVQGLAGGPLETQYF
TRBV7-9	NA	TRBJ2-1	CASSPPGTHNNEQFF
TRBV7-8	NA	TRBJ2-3	CASSLGLPGHTDTQYF
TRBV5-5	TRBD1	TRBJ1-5	CASSLEVTGGFNQPQHF
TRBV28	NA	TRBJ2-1	CASSLGLSLAGEQFF
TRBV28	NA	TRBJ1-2	CASSPGPYGYTF
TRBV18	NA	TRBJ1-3	CASSPIWSPNLLAGNTIYF
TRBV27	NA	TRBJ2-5	CASSRGRFEETQYF
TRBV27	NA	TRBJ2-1	CASRDTYNEQFF
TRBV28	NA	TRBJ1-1	CASSRPRGTEAFF
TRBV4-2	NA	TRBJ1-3	CASSQEPSQVSGNTIYF
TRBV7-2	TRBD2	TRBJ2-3	CASSPWGGGTDTQYF
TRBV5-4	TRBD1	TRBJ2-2	CASTDRGPTNTGELFF
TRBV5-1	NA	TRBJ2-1	CASSITRDNEQFF
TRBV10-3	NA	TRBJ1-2	CAISGGGQGRNGYTF
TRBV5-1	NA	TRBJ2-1	CASSPGGGSVEQFF